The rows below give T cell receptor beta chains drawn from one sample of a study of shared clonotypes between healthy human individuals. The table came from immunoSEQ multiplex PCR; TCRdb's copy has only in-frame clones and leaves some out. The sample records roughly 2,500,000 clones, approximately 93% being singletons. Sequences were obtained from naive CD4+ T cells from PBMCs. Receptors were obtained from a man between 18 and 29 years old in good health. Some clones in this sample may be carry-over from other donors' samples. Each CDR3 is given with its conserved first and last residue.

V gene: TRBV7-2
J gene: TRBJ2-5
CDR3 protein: CASSLGRVKYF

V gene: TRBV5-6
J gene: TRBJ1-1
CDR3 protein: CASSLWELGEAFF

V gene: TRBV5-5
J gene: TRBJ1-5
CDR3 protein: CASSLLGQGYNQPQHF

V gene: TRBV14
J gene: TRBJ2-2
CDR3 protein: CASSQETGSNTGELFF

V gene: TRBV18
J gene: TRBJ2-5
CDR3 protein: CASSPFSGTSAQETQYF

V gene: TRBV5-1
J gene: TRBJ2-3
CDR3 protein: CASSLEGSGPDTQYF

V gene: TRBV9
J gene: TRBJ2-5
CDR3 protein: CASSVGGVQETQYF

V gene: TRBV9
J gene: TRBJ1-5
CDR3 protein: CASSSEGRPGQPQHF

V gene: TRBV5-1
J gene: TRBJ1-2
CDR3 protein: CASSLALGATYGYTF

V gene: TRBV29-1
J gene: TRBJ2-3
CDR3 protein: CSVDTGTDTQYF

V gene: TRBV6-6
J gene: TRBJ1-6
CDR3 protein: CASSREGQPNSPLHF

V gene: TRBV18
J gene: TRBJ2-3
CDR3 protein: CASSPGQGGPDTQYF

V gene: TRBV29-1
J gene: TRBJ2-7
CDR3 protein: CSVIPTRPGEQYF

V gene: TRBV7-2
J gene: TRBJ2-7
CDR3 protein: CASSNRGQKYEQYF

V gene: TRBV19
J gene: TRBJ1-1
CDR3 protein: CASRARGFMNTEAFF

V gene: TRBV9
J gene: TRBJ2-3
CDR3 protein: CASSVSSGPTWTDTQYF

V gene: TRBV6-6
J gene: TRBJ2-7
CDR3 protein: CASSLTGVYEQYF

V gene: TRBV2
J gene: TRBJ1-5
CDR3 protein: CASGGLVGSNQPQHF

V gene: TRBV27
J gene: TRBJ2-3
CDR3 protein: CASSWPGVADTQYF

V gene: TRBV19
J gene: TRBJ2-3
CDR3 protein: CASSVRQGAADTQYF

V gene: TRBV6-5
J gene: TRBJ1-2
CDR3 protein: CASSYSGETDGYTF

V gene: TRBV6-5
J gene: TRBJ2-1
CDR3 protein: CASSYWRAEKSNEQFF

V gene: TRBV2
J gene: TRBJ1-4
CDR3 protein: CASQQFREVEKLFF

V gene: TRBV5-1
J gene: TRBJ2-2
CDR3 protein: CASSWRDSNTGELFF

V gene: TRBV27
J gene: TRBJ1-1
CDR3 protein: CASRSVENTEAFF

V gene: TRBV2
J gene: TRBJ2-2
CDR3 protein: CASRMYGAADTGELFF

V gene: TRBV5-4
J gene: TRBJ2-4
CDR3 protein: CASRSAGGPQNIQYF

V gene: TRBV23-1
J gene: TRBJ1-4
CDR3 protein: CASSLGRGNEKLFF

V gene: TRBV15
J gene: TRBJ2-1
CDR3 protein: CATSGGTRGTIAQFF

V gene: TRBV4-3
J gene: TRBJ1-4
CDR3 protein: CASSQIRAPGEKLFF

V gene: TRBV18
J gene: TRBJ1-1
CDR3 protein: CASSLTPLGTEAFF

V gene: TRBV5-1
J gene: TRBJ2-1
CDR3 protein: CASSLAPIASNEQFF

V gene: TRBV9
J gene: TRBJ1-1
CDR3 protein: CASSLRPGSWTEAFF

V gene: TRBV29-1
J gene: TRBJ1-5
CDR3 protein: CSASTGDQPQHF

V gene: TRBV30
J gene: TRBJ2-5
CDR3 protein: CAGQSGRAGFKQYF

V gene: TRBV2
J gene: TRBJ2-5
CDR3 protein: CASSERLAGEETQYF

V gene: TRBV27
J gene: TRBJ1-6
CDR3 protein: CASRSEISRSPLHF

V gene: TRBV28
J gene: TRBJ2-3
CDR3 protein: CASSIPGRAGASSTDTQYF

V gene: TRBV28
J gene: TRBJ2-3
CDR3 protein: CASSWWDTQYF

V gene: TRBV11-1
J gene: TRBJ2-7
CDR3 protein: CASSVLGGRMTYEQYF

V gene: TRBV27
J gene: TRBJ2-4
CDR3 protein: CASSLSWLVAQNIQYF

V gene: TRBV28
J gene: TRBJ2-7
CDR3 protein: CASSLPPSYEQYF

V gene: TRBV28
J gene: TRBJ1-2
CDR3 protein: CASSLSRVPTNYGYTF

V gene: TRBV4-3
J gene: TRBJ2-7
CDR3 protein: CASSPTGALSTYEQYF

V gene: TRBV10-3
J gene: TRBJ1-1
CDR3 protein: CAISERGTGRRVTEAFF

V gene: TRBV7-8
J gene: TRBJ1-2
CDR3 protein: CASSPQWGEPNYGYTF

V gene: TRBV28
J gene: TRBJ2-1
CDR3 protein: CASSLVHEQFF

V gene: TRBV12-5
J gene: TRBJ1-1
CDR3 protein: CASGIGQGTEAFF

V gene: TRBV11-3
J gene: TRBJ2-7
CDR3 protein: CASSLSGSPEQYF

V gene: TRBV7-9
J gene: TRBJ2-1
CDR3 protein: CASSPKAGTGGGNEQFF

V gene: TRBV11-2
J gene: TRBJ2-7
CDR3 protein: CASSLGLAGPYEQYF

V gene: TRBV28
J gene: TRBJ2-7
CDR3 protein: CASTESRYTYEQYF

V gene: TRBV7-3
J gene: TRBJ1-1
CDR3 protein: CASSRGRENTEAFF

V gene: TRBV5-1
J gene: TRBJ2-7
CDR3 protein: CASSLGSSSYEQYF

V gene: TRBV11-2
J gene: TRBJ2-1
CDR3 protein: CASSLGLAGYNEQFF

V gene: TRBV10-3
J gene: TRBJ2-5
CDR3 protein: CAIAPTGQETQYF

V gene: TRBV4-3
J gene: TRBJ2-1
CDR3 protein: CASSQDPLVRAWSSYNEQFF

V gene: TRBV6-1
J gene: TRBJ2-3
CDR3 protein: CASSEGRLAGDTDTQYF

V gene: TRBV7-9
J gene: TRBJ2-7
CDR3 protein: CASSPRQGWDGEQYF